This T cell receptor beta chain was found in a study of blood T cell repertoires in COVID-19. The wider study: Both acute and convalescent COVID-19 samples were obtained from the United States, Italy and Spain. Sources were T cells, B-cell-depleted T cells, or PBMCs; the material itself was cDNA or gDNA.

Per the authors' pipeline: Amplification from reference gene primers served as the basis for estimated nucleated cell counts. Some clones are missing from TCRdb's copy, which holds only in-frame ones; the method was immunoSEQ multiplex PCR. For V, J and clone size, that table is used; D and trimming come from the DNA. The sample consists of around 100,000 clones, 70% to 90% of them appearing once. The germline CDR1 and CDR2 sequences are MNHEY and SVGAGI. The length of the CDR3 is 15 residues. Between the trimmed V and J ends, which lost 6 bases and 0 bases, there was a span of 15 bases. Material for sequencing was peripheral blood. This TCR came from a human donor in a cohort sampled during active COVID-19. The J gene is TRBJ2-7, the V gene TRBV6-5; D is ambiguous. In DNA form, the CDR3 reads TGTGCCAGCAGGATGGCTGTCGGCGGCTCCTACGAGCAGTACTTC. It translates to CASRMAVGGSYEQYF.